This TCR beta chain came from a study of post-analysis software for immune sequencing data. Unique molecular identifiers were built into the TCR beta cDNA libraries. A single record per CDR3 protein comes from TCRdb applying MiXCR to the PCR reads. The table has 400,000 to 500,000 distinct CDR3 sequences, approximately 42% seen once; the top ten hold 7.6%. Germline V gene sequence: CDR1 LNHNV, CDR2 YYDKDF (reference sequence). The V gene lost 0 bases and the J gene lost 3 bases, with 5 bases spanning the gap. The CDR3 spans 13 residues. Study-wide points: Multiple sclerosis was associated with a significant reduction in normalized Chao1 diversity relative to controls. TRBV segments more frequent in patients than in controls numbered five and included TRBV5-6, TRBV5-1 and TRBV20-1. F measure showed strong co-clustering of same-batch samples.

In the case of this clonotype: Its antigen is not known.

This sequence joins TRBV15 and TRBJ2-5; D is undetermined. This clonotype was sampled from a girl under 10 years old with multiple sclerosis. Sequencing was done on a sample of blood. This CDR3 is CATSRDQEETQYF. CDR3 nucleotide sequence: TGTGCCACCAGCAGAGACCAAGAAGAGACCCAGTACTTC.